Following are 17 T cell receptor beta chains from one sample sequenced in a study of blood T cell repertoires in COVID-19. Data came from immunoSEQ multiplex PCR; TCRdb stores just in-frame clones and leaves some out. Of roughly 9,600 clones in the sample, 80% to 85% were seen once. Sequenced: peripheral blood. These receptors were taken from a man aged 55 to 70 with active COVID-19.

This rearrangement joins TRBV27 to TRBJ2-3; 10 bases align to TRBD1. CDR1 and CDR2 from the germline V gene are MNHEY and SMNVEV (reference sequence). The CDR3 is 15 residues long. The V gene end was trimmed by 3 bases and the J gene end by 13 bases; junction bases not matched to a gene: 13. For the CDR3, the DNA is TGTGCCAGCAGTTTCCGGACAGGGGGTCACAGAGAGGAGTATTTT. Amino acids: CASSFRTGGHREEYF.

The J gene is TRBJ1-2, the V gene TRBV21-1. TRBV21-1 is noted as a pseudogene. The CDR3 contains 19 residues. CDR3 DNA sequence: TGTGCCAGCAGCAAATCTTCCGCGATGGAACTGGGAGCGGGCTATGGCTACACCTTC. Its protein is CASSKSSAMELGAGYGYTF.

This rearrangement joins TRBV15 to TRBJ1-3, with D perhaps TRBD1 (6 bases). CDR3 length: 14 amino acids. Germline CDR1 reads LNHNV; CDR2 reads YYDKDF (reference sequence). V gave up 4 bases and J gave up 2 bases, with 9 bases separating them. This CDR3 reads CATSMGTPGNTIYF. The CDR3 nucleotides read TGTGCCACCAGCATGGGGACACCTGGAAACACCATATATTTT.

The chain carries TRBV2 and TRBJ2-2, with TRBD1 as a possible D gene (5 bases). The CDR3 runs to 17 residues. The V end was cut by 7 bases, the J end by 5 bases, with 23 bases between. Germline V gives CDR1 SNHLY, CDR2 FYNNEI. For the CDR3, the DNA is TGTGCCAGCAAGGTGGGAAGGGGCGCGCGTGGGACCGGGGAGCTGTTTTTT. It encodes CASKVGRGARGTGELFF.

The chain couples TRBV15 to TRBJ2-3; the match to TRBD2 covers 8 bases. The V segment lost 5 bases and the J segment 2 bases; nucleotides outside the gene matches: 3. The CDR3 is 14 residues long. CDR1 and CDR2 from the germline V gene are LNHNV and YYDKDF (reference sequence). Here the CDR3 reads CATSGAGDTDTQYF. The CDR3 DNA follows: TGTGCCACCAGCGGAGCGGGGGACACAGATACGCAGTATTTT.

This clone has a handful of counts. The CDR3 DNA reads TGTGCCAGCAGCTCGGTAGCGGGAGATACGCAGTATTTT. It yields the protein CASSSVAGDTQYF. The chain combines TRBV7-7 with TRBJ2-3, with 7 bases fitting TRBD2. Germline CDR1 is SSHAT and CDR2 is FNYEAQ (reference sequence). This CDR3 is 13 amino acids long. The J segment lost 5 bases and the V segment lost 4 bases, leaving 3 bases of the junction unmatched.

CDR3 sequence reads: CASSFEGPSQPQHF. The CDR3, as DNA: TGTGCCAGCAGTTTCGAGGGTCCGAGTCAGCCCCAGCATTTT. The V call is TRBV27, the J call TRBJ1-5; D remains ambiguous. V dropped 3 bases and J dropped 6 bases, with 12 bases sitting between them. Per germline, CDR1 MNHEY and CDR2 SMNVEV (reference sequence). The CDR3 totals 14 residues.

The rearrangement uses TRBV29-1 and TRBJ2-3; possible D gene TRBD2, 5 bases. This CDR3 region has 10 residues. Trimming left V 7 bases short and J 3 bases short, with 5 bases between. Germline CDR1 reads SQVTM; CDR2 reads ANQGSEA. The CDR3 protein is CSGGTDTQYF. CDR3 bases: TGCAGCGGCGGGACAGATACGCAGTATTTT.

The chain combines TRBV19 with TRBJ1-4, with TRBD1 as a possible D gene (6 bases). The germline CDR1 and CDR2 sequences are LNHDA and SQIVND (reference sequence). Deletions cut 1 base from V and 6 bases from J, with 15 bases between. This CDR3 spans 16 amino acids. The CDR3 sequence is CASSIGDRRGDEKLFF. Here the CDR3 DNA reads TGTGCCAGTAGTATAGGAGACAGGCGAGGAGATGAAAAACTGTTTTTT.

The chain is built from TRBV10-3 and TRBJ2-3, with 9 bases aligning to TRBD1. Germline V gene lookup returns CDR1 ENHRY and CDR2 SYGVKD. This CDR3 spans 14 amino acids. Trimming took 7 bases from V and 5 from J; bases not matched to a gene: 7. The CDR3, as DNA: TGTGCCATCACCCCGGGACAGGGAAGAGATACGCAGTATTTT. This codes for CAITPGQGRDTQYF.

This chain connects TRBV28 to TRBJ2-1; D ambiguous. The CDR3 length is 13 residues. V was trimmed by 2 bases and J by 3 bases, leaving 5 bases between them. Germline assignment: CDR1 MDHEN and CDR2 SYDVKM. The CDR3 coding sequence is TGTGCCAGCAGTTTACTTAACTACAATGAGCAGTTCTTC. It codes for CASSLLNYNEQFF.

The gene calls are TRBV7-2 and TRBJ2-3; 7 positions match TRBD2. The germline V gene encodes CDR1 SGHTA and CDR2 FQGNSA. This CDR3 contains 15 residues. V dropped 2 bases and J dropped 3; count of bases not matched to a gene: 5. In DNA form, the CDR3 reads TGTGCCAGCAGCTTATTTGCGGGAGTGACAGATACGCAGTATTTT. Protein sequence: CASSLFAGVTDTQYF.

The chain is built from TRBV28 and TRBJ1-5, with no clear D. The CDR3 is made up of 14 amino acids. CDR1 and CDR2 from the germline V gene are MDHEN and SYDVKM. V lost 6 bases and J 1 base, leaving 10 bases between the germline ends. The CDR3 coding sequence is TGTGCCAGCAGCCTCAGTACGAGCAATCAGCCCCAGCATTTT. Translating it yields CASSLSTSNQPQHF.

J is TRBJ2-7 and V is TRBV9; weak D call: TRBD2 (6 bases). Germline V CDR1 and CDR2: SGDLS, YYNGEE. Trimming left V 4 bases short and J 4 bases short, with 15 bases between. The CDR3 is made up of 14 amino acids. The CDR3, as DNA: TGTGCCAGCAGCCCCGAGGCTAGCGCATACGAGCAGTACTTC. As protein: CASSPEASAYEQYF. The whole variable domain, filled in from reference TRBV9 and TRBJ2-7, reads DSGVTQTPKHLITATGQRVTLRCSPRSGDLSVYWYQQSLDQGLQFLIQYYNGEERAKGNILERFSAQQFPDLHSELNLSSLELGDSALYFCASSPEASAYEQYFGPGTRLTVT.

The V and J genes are TRBV7-2 and TRBJ2-5; 7 bases line up with TRBD1. The CDR3 consists of 14 residues. The ends lost 5 bases at V and 7 bases at J; junction bases unmatched: 10. The V gene's germline CDR1 is SGHTA and CDR2 FQGNSA. Written as DNA, the CDR3 is TGTGCCAGCAGCCCTACAGGGGAGTTGGGGACCCAGTACTTC. It yields the protein CASSPTGELGTQYF.

This clone was counted only a few times. The chain recombines TRBV10-1 with TRBJ2-1; no definite D call. The length of the CDR3 is 13 residues. Germline-derived CDR1 and CDR2 are WNHNN and SYGVQD (reference sequence). Trimming stripped 11 bases from V and 10 bases from J, with 21 bases between. The CDR3 is CAFTPDCYGEQFF. The CDR3 nucleotides are TGCGCCTTCACCCCCGACTGCTATGGGGAGCAGTTCTTC.

The chain has TRBV7-2 and TRBJ2-2; a weak D match, TRBD1 (7 bases). The germline V and J ends were trimmed by 0 bases and 5 bases, with 19 bases remaining between them. Germline V gene data show CDR1 as SGHTA and CDR2 as FQGNSA. CDR3 length: 18 amino acids. The CDR3, as DNA: TGTGCCAGCAGCTTAGCTAGCCAGGGGGGAGTGAAAACCGGGGAGCTGTTTTTT. Translated: CASSLASQGGVKTGELFF.